This T cell receptor (beta chain) was recovered during a study of OX40 agonist ivuxolimab in advanced cancers. Researchers took blood at baseline, on cycle 4 day 1, and on cycle 7 day 1. Clones were read by immunoSEQ multiplex PCR, and TCRdb kept only the in-frame ones, dropping some. The sample includes 80,000 or so clones, 90% to 95% of them seen just once. This CDR3 is built from 13 residues. The V end lost 4 bases, the J end lost 3 bases, and 10 bases lay between the germline ends. CDR1 is MDHEN and CDR2 is SYDVKM in the germline V gene. The chain uses TRBV28 and TRBJ2-7; D is ambiguous. Sample: CD4+ or CD8+ T cells sorted from blood, taken in a trial of the OX40 agonist ivuxolimab. The origin of this receptor is an adult with an advanced solid tumor such as melanoma, head and neck, liver or kidney cancer. The CDR3 coding sequence is TGTGCCAGCAGTTCAGCCGGCTTCTACGAGCAGTACTTC. Protein sequence: CASSSAGFYEQYF.